This paragraph covers one T cell receptor beta chain sequence. The data were obtained in a study of blood T cell repertoires in COVID-19. Overall study: The United States, Italy and Spain supplied acute and convalescent COVID-19 samples. T cells, B-cell-depleted T cells, or PBMCs supplied cDNA or gDNA.

Original handling: Amplification of reference gene primers provided the estimated nucleated cell counts. Sequencing used immunoSEQ multiplex PCR; TCRdb keeps in-frame clones, though not all of them. V and J calls and clone size are copied from that table; D and trimming were computed from the DNA. The table includes around 75,000 clones, about nine tenths detected once. Germline V gene lookup returns CDR1 KGHSH and CDR2 LQKENI. The CDR3 runs 13 residues. After removal of 5 bases from V and 6 bases from J, the junction contained 2 bases not matched to a gene. The sequence was collected from a human donor in a cohort sampled during active COVID-19. Sequencing was carried out using peripheral blood. The rearrangement joins TRBV18 to TRBJ1-5, with 9 bases identical to TRBD1. The CDR3 DNA sequence: TGTGCCAGCTCAGGACAGGGGCCTCAGCCCCAGCATTTT. It specifies CASSGQGPQPQHF.